This TCR beta chain emerged from a study of shared clonotypes between healthy human individuals. In regard to this clone: What it binds is not known.

The table came from immunoSEQ multiplex PCR; TCRdb's copy has only in-frame clones and leaves some out. This repertoire shows approximately 2.1 million clones, 80% to 95% found once; its top ten account for 0.35% to 0.5%. CDR3 length: 13 amino acids. Between the trimmed V and J ends, which lost 5 bases and 8 bases, there was a span of 16 bases. Germline loops: CDR1 SQVTM, CDR2 ANQGSEA. Regarding the study as a whole: Compared with clonotypes that all four donors shared, non-shared clonotypes had lower generation probabilities.

The rearrangement joins TRBV29-1 to TRBJ2-4; perhaps TRBD2 as D (5 bases). The specimen sequenced was naive CD4+ T cells from PBMCs. Subset noted: CD45RA+ positively selected. The TCR comes from a young man in good health. Some clones in this sample may be carry-over from other donors' samples. The CDR3 loop reads CSVRRPLGDIQYF. The CDR3 DNA reads TGCAGCGTTAGAAGGCCCCTCGGGGACATTCAGTACTTC.